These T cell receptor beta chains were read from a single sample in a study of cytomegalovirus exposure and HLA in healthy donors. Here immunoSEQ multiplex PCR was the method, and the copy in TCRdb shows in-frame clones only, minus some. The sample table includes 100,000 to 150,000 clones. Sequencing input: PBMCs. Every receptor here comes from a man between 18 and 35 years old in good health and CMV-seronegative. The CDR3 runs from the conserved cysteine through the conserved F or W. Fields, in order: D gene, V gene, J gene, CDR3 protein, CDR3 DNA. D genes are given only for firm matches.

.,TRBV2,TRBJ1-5,CASRPEVSSSERSGGNQPQHF,TGTGCCAGCAGACCTGAGGTGTCGTCTTCGGAACGATCGGGGGGCAATCAGCCCCAGCATTTT
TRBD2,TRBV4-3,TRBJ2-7,CASSQLLSAGGYEQYF,TGCGCCAGCAGCCAACTCTTGTCTGCGGGAGGCTACGAGCAGTACTTC
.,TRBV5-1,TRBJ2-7,CASSLGGATGSGEQYF,TGCGCCAGCAGCTTGGGTGGGGCCACCGGCTCGGGCGAGCAGTACTTC
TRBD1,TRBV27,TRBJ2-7,CASSLMTGGDSYEQYF,TGTGCCAGCAGTTTAATGACAGGGGGTGACTCCTACGAGCAGTACTTC
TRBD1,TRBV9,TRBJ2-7,CASSPGQGAYEQYF,TGTGCCAGCAGCCCCGGACAGGGGGCTTACGAGCAGTACTTC
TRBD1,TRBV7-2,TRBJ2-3,CAITSRRAPGQSTDTQYF,TGTGCCATCACATCCCGGCGGGCACCGGGACAGAGCACAGATACGCAGTATTTT
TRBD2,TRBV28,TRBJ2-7,CASSLFLAGGPYEQYF,TGTGCCAGCAGTTTGTTCCTAGCGGGGGGGCCGTACGAGCAGTACTTC
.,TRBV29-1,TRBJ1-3,CSVDGDSSGNTIYF,TGCAGCGTGGACGGTGACAGCTCTGGAAACACCATATATTTT
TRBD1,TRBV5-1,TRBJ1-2,CASRQTGMDYGYTF,TGCGCCAGCAGACAGACAGGGATGGACTATGGCTACACCTTC
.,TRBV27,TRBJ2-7,CASSPTIGVKPSYEQYF,TGTGCCAGCAGTCCCACAATCGGGGTGAAGCCCTCCTACGAGCAGTACTTC
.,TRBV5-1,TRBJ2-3,CASSLGGFPDTQYF,TGCGCCAGCAGCTTGGGAGGGTTCCCAGATACGCAGTATTTT
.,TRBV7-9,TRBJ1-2,CASSLWGGGYTF,TGTGCCAGCAGCTTATGGGGAGGCGGCTACACCTTC
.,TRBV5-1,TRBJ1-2,CASSLGQRENYGYTF,TGCGCCAGCAGCTTGGGACAGCGGGAGAACTATGGCTACACCTTC
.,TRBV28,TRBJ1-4,CAGSGATNEKLFF,TGTGCCGGTTCGGGAGCAACTAATGAAAAACTGTTTTTT
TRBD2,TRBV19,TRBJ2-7,CASSARLRGGAYEQYF,TGTGCCAGTAGTGCCCGCCTGCGGGGGGGCGCTTACGAGCAGTACTTC
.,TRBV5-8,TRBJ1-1,CASSLEQGDTEAFF,TGTGCCAGCAGCTTGGAACAGGGTGACACTGAAGCTTTCTTT
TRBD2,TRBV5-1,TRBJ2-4,CASSLGVAGGNIQYF,TGCGCCAGCAGCTTGGGAGTAGCGGGAGGTAACATTCAGTACTTC
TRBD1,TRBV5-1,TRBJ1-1,CASSFRGDGTEAFF,TGCGCCAGCAGCTTCAGGGGGGATGGCACTGAAGCTTTCTTT
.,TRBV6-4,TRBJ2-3,CASSDNSRAQYF,TGTGCCAGCAGTGACAACTCTCGAGCGCAGTATTTT
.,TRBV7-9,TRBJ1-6,CASSSSGTKVSSYNSPLHF,TGTGCCAGCAGCTCATCCGGGACAAAGGTTAGCTCCTATAATTCACCCCTCCACTTT
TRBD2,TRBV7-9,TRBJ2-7,CASSPTTSGAYEQYF,TGTGCCAGCAGCCCTACGACTAGCGGGGCCTACGAGCAGTACTTC
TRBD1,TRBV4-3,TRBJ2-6,CASSPRGRGANVLTF,TGCGCCAGCAGCCCCAGGGGGCGAGGGGCCAACGTCCTGACTTTC
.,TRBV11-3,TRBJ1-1,CASSAHSGWRTDPAEAFF,TGTGCCAGCAGCGCCCACAGCGGTTGGCGGACAGATCCAGCTGAAGCTTTCTTT
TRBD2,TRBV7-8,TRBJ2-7,CASRGSGSHYEQYF,TGTGCCAGCAGAGGTAGCGGGTCCCACTACGAGCAGTACTTC
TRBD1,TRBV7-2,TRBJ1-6,CASSFAGTENSPLHF,TGTGCCAGCAGCTTCGCCGGGACAGAGAATTCACCCCTCCACTTT
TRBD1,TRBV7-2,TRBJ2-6,CASSRQGSGANVLTF,TGTGCCAGCAGCCGACAGGGGTCTGGGGCCAACGTCCTGACTTTC
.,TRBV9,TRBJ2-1,CASSAGAVSYNEQFF,TGTGCCAGCAGCGCTGGGGCAGTCTCCTACAATGAGCAGTTCTTC
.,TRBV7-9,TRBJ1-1,CASSMLKGDTEAFF,TGTGCCAGCAGCATGCTCAAGGGAGACACTGAAGCTTTCTTT
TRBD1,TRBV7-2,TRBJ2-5,CASSLQTGQETQYF,TGTGCCAGCAGCTTGCAGACAGGGCAAGAGACCCAGTACTTC
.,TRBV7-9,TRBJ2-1,CASSLVAYNEQFF,TGTGCCAGCAGCTTGGTTGCGTACAATGAGCAGTTCTTC
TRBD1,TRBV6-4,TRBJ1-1,CASSAPGQGASAFF,TGTGCCAGCAGTGCCCCCGGACAGGGCGCATCGGCTTTCTTT
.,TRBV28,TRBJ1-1,CASKAGAMNTEAFF,TGTGCCAGCAAGGCGGGGGCGATGAACACTGAAGCTTTCTTT
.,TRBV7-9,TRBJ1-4,CASREGPGKLFF,TGTGCCAGCAGGGAGGGCCCGGGGAAACTGTTTTTT
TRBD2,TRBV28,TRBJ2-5,CASSLSSGFGETQYF,TGTGCCAGCAGTTTATCTAGCGGGTTTGGGGAGACCCAGTACTTC
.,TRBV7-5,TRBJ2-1,CATTDVAGDSFTNEQFF,TGTGCCACCACTGACGTTGCGGGAGATTCTTTCACCAATGAGCAGTTCTTC
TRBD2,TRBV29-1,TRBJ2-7,CSVEKTSGGAGEQYF,TGCAGCGTTGAGAAGACTAGCGGGGGGGCCGGCGAGCAGTACTTC
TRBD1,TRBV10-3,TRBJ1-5,CAISARGGQGVQPQHF,TGTGCCATCAGTGCGAGGGGGGGACAGGGGGTTCAGCCCCAGCATTTT
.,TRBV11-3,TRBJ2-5,CASTGGLRRDAQYF,TGTGCCAGCACAGGCGGCCTCCGGCGGGATGCCCAGTACTTC
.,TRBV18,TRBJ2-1,CASSPGTGSYEQFF,TGTGCCAGCTCACCAGGAACCGGGTCGTACGAGCAGTTCTTC
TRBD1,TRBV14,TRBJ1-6,CASSRQGAGDSPLHF,TGTGCCAGCAGCCGACAGGGGGCGGGGGATTCACCCCTCCACTTT
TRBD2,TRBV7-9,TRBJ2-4,CASSLVAGAVKNIQYF,TGTGCCAGCAGCTTAGTGGCGGGAGCTGTCAAAAACATTCAGTACTTC
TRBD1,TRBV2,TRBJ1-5,CASSPGQGADQPQHF,TGTGCCAGCAGCCCGGGACAGGGGGCGGATCAGCCCCAGCATTTT
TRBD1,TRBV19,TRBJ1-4,CASRDRGRSATNEKLFF,TGTGCCAGTAGGGACAGGGGGCGGTCTGCAACTAATGAAAAACTGTTTTTT
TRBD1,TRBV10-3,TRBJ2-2,CAIAGGSGELFF,TGTGCCATCGCAGGGGGCTCCGGGGAGCTGTTTTTT
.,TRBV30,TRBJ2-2,CAQRTDNTGELFF,TGTGCCCAAAGGACTGATAACACCGGGGAGCTGTTTTTT
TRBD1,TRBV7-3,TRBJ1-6,CASSLTDRGRNSPLHF,TGTGCCAGCAGCCTTACAGACAGGGGGCGAAATTCACCCCTCCACTTT
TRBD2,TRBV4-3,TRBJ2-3,CASSPRPAGETDTQYF,TGCGCCAGCAGCCCCCGGCCAGCGGGAGAGACAGATACGCAGTATTTT
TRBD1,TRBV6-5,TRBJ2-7,CASTSGGTGSYEQYF,TGTGCCAGCACCTCGGGCGGGACAGGGTCGTACGAGCAGTACTTC
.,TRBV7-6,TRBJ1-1,CASSLAGVTEAFF,TGTGCCAGCAGCTTAGCAGGGGTGACTGAAGCTTTCTTT
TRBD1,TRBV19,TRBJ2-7,CASSIRGQGAYYEQYF,TGTGCCAGTAGTATCAGAGGACAGGGGGCATACTACGAGCAGTACTTC
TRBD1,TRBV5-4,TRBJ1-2,CASSRPTGSYGYTF,TGTGCCAGCAGTCGGCCGACAGGGTCATATGGCTACACCTTC
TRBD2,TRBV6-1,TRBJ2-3,CASSELAGGQDTQYF,TGTGCCAGCAGTGAACTAGCGGGGGGGCAAGATACGCAGTATTTT
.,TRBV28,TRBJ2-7,CASSLYGTFYEQYF,TGTGCCAGCAGTTTATACGGGACTTTCTATGAGCAGTACTTC
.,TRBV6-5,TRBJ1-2,CASRGRGEGNYGYTF,TGTGCCAGCAGGGGCAGGGGAGAGGGCAACTATGGCTACACCTTC